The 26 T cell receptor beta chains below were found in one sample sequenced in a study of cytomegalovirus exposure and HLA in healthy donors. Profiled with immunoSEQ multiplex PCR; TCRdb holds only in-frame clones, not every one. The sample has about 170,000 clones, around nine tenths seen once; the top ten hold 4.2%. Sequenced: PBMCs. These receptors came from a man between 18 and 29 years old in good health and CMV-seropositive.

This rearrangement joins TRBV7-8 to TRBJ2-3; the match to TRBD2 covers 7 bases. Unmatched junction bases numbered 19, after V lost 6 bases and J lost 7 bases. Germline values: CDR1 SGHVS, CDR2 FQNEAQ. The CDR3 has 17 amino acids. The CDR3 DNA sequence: TGTGCCAGCAGTCTTGGCGGTCCCCCGGGACTAAAGCATACGCAGTATTTT. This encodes CASSLGGPPGLKHTQYF.

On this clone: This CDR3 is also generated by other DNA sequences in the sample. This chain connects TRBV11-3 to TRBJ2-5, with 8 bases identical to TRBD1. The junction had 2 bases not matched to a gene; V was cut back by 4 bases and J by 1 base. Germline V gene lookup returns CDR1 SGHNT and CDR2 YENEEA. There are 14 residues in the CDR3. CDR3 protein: CASSSDRGQETQYF. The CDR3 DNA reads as TGTGCCAGCAGCTCAGACAGGGGCCAAGAGACCCAGTACTTC.

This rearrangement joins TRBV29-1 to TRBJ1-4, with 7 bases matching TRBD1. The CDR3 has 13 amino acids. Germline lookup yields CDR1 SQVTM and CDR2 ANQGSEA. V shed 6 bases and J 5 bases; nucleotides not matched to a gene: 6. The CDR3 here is CSVATGANEKLFF. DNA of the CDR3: TGCAGCGTGGCTACAGGGGCAAATGAAAAACTGTTTTTT.

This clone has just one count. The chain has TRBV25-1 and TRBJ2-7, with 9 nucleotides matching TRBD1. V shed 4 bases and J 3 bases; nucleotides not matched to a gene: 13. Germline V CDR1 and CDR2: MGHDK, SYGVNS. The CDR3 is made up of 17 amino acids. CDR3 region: CASSAPWRGDRDYEQYF. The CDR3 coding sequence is TGTGCCAGCAGTGCCCCTTGGAGGGGGGACAGGGACTACGAGCAGTACTTC.

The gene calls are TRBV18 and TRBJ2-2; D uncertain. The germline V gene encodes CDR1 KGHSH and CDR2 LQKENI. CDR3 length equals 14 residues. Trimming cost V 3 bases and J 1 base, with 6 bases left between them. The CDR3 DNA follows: TGTGCCAGCTCACCTGAGGTGAACACCGGGGAGCTGTTTTTT. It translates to CASSPEVNTGELFF.

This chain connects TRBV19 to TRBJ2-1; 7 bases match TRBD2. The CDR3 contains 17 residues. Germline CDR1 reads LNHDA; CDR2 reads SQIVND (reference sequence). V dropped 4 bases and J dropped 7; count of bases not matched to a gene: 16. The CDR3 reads CASSTTPGGDSGNEQFF. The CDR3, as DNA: TGTGCCAGTAGTACCACGCCCGGGGGTGATAGCGGGAATGAGCAGTTCTTC. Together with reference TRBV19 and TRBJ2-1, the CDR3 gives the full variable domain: DGGITQSPKYLFRKEGQNVTLSCEQNLNHDAMYWYRQDPGQGLRLIYYSQIVNDFQKGDIAEGYSVSREKKESFPLTVTSAQKNPTAFYLCASSTTPGGDSGNEQFFGPGTRLTVL.

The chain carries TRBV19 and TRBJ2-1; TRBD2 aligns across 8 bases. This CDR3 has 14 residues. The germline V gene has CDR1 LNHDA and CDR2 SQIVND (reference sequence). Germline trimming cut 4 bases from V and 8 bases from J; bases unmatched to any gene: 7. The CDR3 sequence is CASSTSGSIHEQFF. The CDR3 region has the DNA TGTGCCAGTAGTACCAGCGGGAGTATCCATGAGCAGTTCTTC.

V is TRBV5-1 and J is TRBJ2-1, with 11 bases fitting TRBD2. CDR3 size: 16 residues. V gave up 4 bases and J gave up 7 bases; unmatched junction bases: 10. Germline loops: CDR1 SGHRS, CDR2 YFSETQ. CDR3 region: CASSTGTSGPGNEQFF. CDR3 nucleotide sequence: TGCGCCAGCAGCACAGGGACTAGCGGTCCTGGTAATGAGCAGTTCTTC. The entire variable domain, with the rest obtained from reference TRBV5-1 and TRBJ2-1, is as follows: KAGVTQTPRYLIKTRGQQVTLSCSPISGHRSVSWYQQTPGQGLQFLFEYFSETQRNKGNFPGRFSGRQFSNSRSEMNVSTLELGDSALYLCASSTGTSGPGNEQFFGPGTRLTVL.

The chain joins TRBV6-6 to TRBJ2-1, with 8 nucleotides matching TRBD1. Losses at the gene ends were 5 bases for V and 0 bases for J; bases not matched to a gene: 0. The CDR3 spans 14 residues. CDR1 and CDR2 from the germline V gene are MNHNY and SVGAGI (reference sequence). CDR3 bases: TGTGCCAGCAGTACAGGGGGCTCCTACAATGAGCAGTTCTTC. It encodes CASSTGGSYNEQFF.

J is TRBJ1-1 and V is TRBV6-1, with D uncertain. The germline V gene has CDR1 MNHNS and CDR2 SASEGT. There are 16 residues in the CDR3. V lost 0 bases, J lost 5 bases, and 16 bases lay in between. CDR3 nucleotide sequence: TGTGCCAGCAGTGAAGCCTTACGGGCGGGAGGGACTGAAGCTTTCTTT. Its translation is CASSEALRAGGTEAFF.

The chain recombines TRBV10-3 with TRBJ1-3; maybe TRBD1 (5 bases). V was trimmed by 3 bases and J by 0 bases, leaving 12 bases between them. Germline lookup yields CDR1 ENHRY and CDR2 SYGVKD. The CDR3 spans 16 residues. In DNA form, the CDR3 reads TGTGCCATCAGTGACCCAGGGCGTGCCTCTGGAAACACCATATATTTT. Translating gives CAISDPGRASGNTIYF.

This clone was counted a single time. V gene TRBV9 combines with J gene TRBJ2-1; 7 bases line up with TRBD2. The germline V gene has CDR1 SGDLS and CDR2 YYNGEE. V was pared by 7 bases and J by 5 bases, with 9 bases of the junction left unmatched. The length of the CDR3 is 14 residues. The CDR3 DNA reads TGTGCCAGCCAGGCGGGAGTGGCCGACAATGAGCAGTTCTTC. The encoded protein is CASQAGVADNEQFF.

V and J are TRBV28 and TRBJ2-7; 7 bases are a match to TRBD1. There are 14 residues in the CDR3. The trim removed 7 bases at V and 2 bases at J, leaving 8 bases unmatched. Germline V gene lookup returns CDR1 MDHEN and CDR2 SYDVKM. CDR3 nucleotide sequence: TGTGCCAGCACCCTTCAAACAGGGGCCTACGAGCAGTACTTC. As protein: CASTLQTGAYEQYF.

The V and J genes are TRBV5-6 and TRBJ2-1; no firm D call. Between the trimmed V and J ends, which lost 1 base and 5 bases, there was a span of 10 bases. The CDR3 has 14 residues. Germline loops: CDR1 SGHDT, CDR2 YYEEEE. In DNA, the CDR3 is TGTGCCAGCAGCTTGAACCGCTACCACAATGAGCAGTTCTTC. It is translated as CASSLNRYHNEQFF.

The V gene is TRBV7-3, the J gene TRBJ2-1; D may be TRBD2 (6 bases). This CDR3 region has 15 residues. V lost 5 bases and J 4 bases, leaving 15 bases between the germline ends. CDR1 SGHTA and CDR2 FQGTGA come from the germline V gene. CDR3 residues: CASSGTGTLYNEQFF. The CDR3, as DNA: TGTGCCAGCAGCGGAACCGGGACTCTTTACAATGAGCAGTTCTTC.

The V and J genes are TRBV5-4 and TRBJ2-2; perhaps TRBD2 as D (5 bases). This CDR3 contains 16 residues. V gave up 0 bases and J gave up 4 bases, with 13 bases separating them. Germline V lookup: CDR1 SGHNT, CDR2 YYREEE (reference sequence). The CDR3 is CASSLGGASRTGELFF. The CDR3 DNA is TGTGCCAGCAGCTTGGGGGGTGCTAGCCGCACCGGGGAGCTGTTTTTT.

CDR3 DNA sequence: TGTGCCAGCAGCTTCACACAGGGTAGTGGAAACACCATATATTTT. Protein: CASSFTQGSGNTIYF. The chain recombines TRBV7-2 with TRBJ1-3; D perhaps matches TRBD1 (6 bases). CDR1 and CDR2 (germline): SGHTA, FQGNSA. V lost 3 bases and J 3 bases, leaving 12 bases between the germline ends. CDR3 size: 15 residues.

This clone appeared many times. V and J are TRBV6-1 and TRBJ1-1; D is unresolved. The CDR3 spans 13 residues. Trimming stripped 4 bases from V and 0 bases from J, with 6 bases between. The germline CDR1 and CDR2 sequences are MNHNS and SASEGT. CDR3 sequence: CASSGHMNTEAFF. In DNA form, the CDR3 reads TGTGCCAGCAGTGGGCACATGAACACTGAAGCTTTCTTT.

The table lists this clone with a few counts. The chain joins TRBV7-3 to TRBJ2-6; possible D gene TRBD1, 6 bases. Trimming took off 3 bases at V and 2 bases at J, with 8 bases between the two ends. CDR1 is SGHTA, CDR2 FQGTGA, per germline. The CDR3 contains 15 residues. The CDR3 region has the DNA TGTGCCAGCAGCTTGGCAGGGGCTGGGGCCAACGTCCTGACTTTC. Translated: CASSLAGAGANVLTF.

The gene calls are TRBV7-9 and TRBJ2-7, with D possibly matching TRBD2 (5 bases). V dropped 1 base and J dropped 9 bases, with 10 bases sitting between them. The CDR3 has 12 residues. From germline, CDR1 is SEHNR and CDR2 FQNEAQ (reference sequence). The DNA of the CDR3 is TGTGCCAGCAGCTTAGAGTCAGAGGGGCAGTACTTC. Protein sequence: CASSLESEGQYF.

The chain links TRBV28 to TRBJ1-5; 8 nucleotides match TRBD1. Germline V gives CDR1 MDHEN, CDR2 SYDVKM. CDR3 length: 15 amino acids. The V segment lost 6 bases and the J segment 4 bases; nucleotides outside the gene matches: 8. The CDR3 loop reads CASSTGQGSNQPQHF. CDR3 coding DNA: TGTGCCAGCAGCACCGGACAGGGATCGAATCAGCCCCAGCATTTT.

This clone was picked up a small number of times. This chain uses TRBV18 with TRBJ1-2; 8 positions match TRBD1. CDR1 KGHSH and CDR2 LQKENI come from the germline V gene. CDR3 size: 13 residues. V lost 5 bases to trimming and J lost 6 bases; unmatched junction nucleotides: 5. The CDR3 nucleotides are TGTGCCAGCTCAAGTTCAGGGGGCGATGGCTACACCTTC. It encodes CASSSSGGDGYTF.

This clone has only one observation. The CDR3 nucleotides are TGTGCCAGCAGCCAAGATCGGGGGTTTCCTGAGGTCGTGAACACTGAAGCTTTCTTT. This translates into CASSQDRGFPEVVNTEAFF. The chain links TRBV4-2 to TRBJ1-1; possible D gene TRBD1, 5 bases. CDR1 and CDR2 from the germline V gene are LGHNA and YNFKEQ. The CDR3 covers 19 residues. The V end was cut by 0 bases, the J end by 0 bases, with 20 bases between.

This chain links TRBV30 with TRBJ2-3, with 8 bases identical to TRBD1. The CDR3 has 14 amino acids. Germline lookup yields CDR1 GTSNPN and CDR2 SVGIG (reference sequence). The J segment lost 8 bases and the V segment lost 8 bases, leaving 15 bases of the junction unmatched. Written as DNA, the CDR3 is TGTGCCCAAAAAACACAGGGGGGAGGAGGTACGCAGTATTTT. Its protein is CAQKTQGGGGTQYF. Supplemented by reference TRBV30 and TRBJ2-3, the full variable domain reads SQTIHQWPATLVQPVGSPLSLECTVEGTSNPNLYWYRQAAGRGLQLLFYSVGIGQISSEVPQNLSASRPQDRQFILSSKKLLLSDSGFYLCAQKTQGGGGTQYFGPGTRLTVL.

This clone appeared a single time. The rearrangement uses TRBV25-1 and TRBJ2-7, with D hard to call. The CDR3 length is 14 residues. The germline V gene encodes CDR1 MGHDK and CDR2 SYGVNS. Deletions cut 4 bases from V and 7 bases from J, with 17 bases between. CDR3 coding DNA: TGTGCCAGCAGTGGAACACTTCAGGTTGGGGAGCAGTACTTC. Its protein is CASSGTLQVGEQYF.

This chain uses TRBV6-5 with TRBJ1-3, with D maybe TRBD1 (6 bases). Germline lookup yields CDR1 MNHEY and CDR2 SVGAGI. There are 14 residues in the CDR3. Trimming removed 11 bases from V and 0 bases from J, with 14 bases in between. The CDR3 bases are TGTGCCCACAGGGAAACCTACTCTGGAAACACCATATATTTT. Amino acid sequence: CAHRETYSGNTIYF.